This is a list of T cell receptor beta chains from one sample in a study of persistence of HIV-infected CD4 T cells. Their antigens remain unidentified. The repertoire was sequenced with immunoSEQ multiplex PCR; TCRdb's copy has only in-frame clones and lacks some. The data show roughly 41,000 clones, 87% seen once. The sequencing here drew on CD4+ T cells sorted from PBMCs after roughly 18-hour stimulation, taken from a patient who received antiretroviral therapy. These receptors were taken from an adult man with HIV who was CMV-seropositive. The CDR3 runs from the conserved cysteine through the conserved F or W. D genes are given only for firm matches. The size entry is marked missing in some rows and otherwise reads once, few, many or a size class.

clone_size: NA
v_call: TRBV7-3
d_call: NA
j_call: TRBJ2-7
cdr3_aa: CASSLEGGKSYEQYF
cdr3_nt: TGTGCCAGCAGCCTAGAGGGTGGGAAGAGCTACGAGCAGTACTTC

clone_size: NA
v_call: TRBV6-5
d_call: NA
j_call: TRBJ1-5
cdr3_aa: CASSDWENQPQHF
cdr3_nt: TGTGCCAGCAGCGATTGGGAGAATCAGCCCCAGCATTTT

clone_size: NA
v_call: TRBV4-2
d_call: TRBD1
j_call: TRBJ1-2
cdr3_aa: CASSQQRDRGYGYTF
cdr3_nt: TGTGCCAGCAGCCAGCAGCGGGACAGGGGGTATGGCTACACCTTC

clone_size: NA
v_call: TRBV18
d_call: NA
j_call: TRBJ1-1
cdr3_aa: CASSPNTALNTEAFF
cdr3_nt: TGTGCCAGCTCACCGAATACAGCGTTGAACACTGAAGCTTTCTTT

clone_size: NA
v_call: TRBV24-1
d_call: TRBD2
j_call: TRBJ2-3
cdr3_aa: CATSDDGPGGGRPDTQYF
cdr3_nt: TGTGCCACCAGTGATGATGGCCCGGGGGGAGGGCGACCAGATACGCAGTATTTT

clone_size: NA
v_call: TRBV11-1
d_call: NA
j_call: TRBJ2-1
cdr3_aa: CASSVKGEREYNEQFF
cdr3_nt: TGTGCCAGCAGCGTGAAGGGGGAAAGAGAGTACAATGAGCAGTTCTTC

clone_size: NA
v_call: TRBV5-1
d_call: TRBD1
j_call: TRBJ2-7
cdr3_aa: CASSLGTVSYEQYF
cdr3_nt: TGCGCCAGCAGCCTCGGGACAGTCTCCTACGAGCAGTACTTC

clone_size: NA
v_call: TRBV27
d_call: NA
j_call: TRBJ1-2
cdr3_aa: CASSLSARGVYGYTF
cdr3_nt: TGTGCCAGCAGTTTGAGCGCTCGGGGGGTCTATGGCTACACCTTC

clone_size: once
v_call: TRBV6-5
d_call: NA
j_call: TRBJ1-4
cdr3_aa: CASRYGANEKLFF
cdr3_nt: TGTGCCTCCCGTTACGGGGCTAATGAAAAACTGTTTTTT

clone_size: NA
v_call: TRBV6-5
d_call: TRBD2
j_call: TRBJ2-5
cdr3_aa: CASSYSPGGVATQYF
cdr3_nt: TGTGCCAGCAGTTACTCCCCCGGGGGGGTAGCGACCCAGTACTTC

clone_size: few
v_call: TRBV3-1/TRBV3-2
d_call: NA
j_call: TRBJ2-7
cdr3_aa: CASSPYYGRTPSSYEQYF
cdr3_nt: TGTGCCAGCAGCCCGTACTATGGCCGGACGCCCAGCTCCTACGAGCAGTACTTC

clone_size: NA
v_call: TRBV7-4
d_call: TRBD2
j_call: TRBJ2-2
cdr3_aa: CASSPGRSSGANTGELFF
cdr3_nt: TGTGCCAGCAGCCCCGGAAGGTCTAGCGGTGCGAACACCGGGGAGCTGTTTTTT

clone_size: NA
v_call: TRBV6-6
d_call: NA
j_call: TRBJ2-7
cdr3_aa: CASSLNRAPYEQYF
cdr3_nt: TGTGCCAGCAGTTTGAACAGGGCCCCCTACGAGCAGTACTTC

clone_size: NA
v_call: TRBV7-2
d_call: TRBD1
j_call: TRBJ1-2
cdr3_aa: CASSYGQANFYGYTF
cdr3_nt: TGTGCCAGCAGCTACGGACAGGCGAACTTCTATGGCTACACCTTC

clone_size: NA
v_call: TRBV29-1
d_call: NA
j_call: TRBJ1-2
cdr3_aa: CSVARDSDYGYTF
cdr3_nt: TGCAGCGTCGCCCGGGACTCTGACTATGGCTACACCTTC

clone_size: NA
v_call: TRBV4-1
d_call: NA
j_call: TRBJ2-5
cdr3_aa: CASSQPTSGETQYF
cdr3_nt: TGCGCCAGCAGCCAACCAACATCAGGGGAGACCCAGTACTTC

clone_size: few
v_call: TRBV12-5
d_call: TRBD2
j_call: TRBJ2-1
cdr3_aa: CASGLKRDRRYEQFF
cdr3_nt: TGTGCTAGTGGTTTGAAGCGGGATCGCAGGTATGAGCAGTTCTTC

clone_size: NA
v_call: TRBV18
d_call: NA
j_call: TRBJ1-6
cdr3_aa: CASSPFSQKESPLHF
cdr3_nt: TGTGCCAGCTCACCATTTTCGCAGAAAGAATCACCCCTCCACTTT

clone_size: NA
v_call: TRBV27
d_call: NA
j_call: TRBJ1-1
cdr3_aa: CASRVGGRVTEAFF
cdr3_nt: TGTGCCAGCAGAGTCGGGGGGCGAGTCACTGAAGCTTTCTTT

clone_size: NA
v_call: TRBV2
d_call: TRBD1
j_call: TRBJ1-5
cdr3_aa: CASSAGQGSNQPQHF
cdr3_nt: TGTGCCAGCAGTGCTGGACAGGGAAGCAATCAGCCCCAGCATTTT

clone_size: NA
v_call: TRBV30
d_call: TRBD2
j_call: TRBJ2-4
cdr3_aa: CAWSVGGAKNIQYF
cdr3_nt: TGTGCCTGGAGTGTGGGGGGGGCCAAAAACATTCAGTACTTC

clone_size: NA
v_call: TRBV3-1/TRBV3-2
d_call: TRBD2
j_call: TRBJ2-7
cdr3_aa: CASSSRKTSGSSYEQYF
cdr3_nt: TGTGCCAGCAGCAGCCGCAAAACTAGCGGTAGCTCCTACGAGCAGTACTTC

clone_size: once
v_call: TRBV6-2/TRBV6-3
d_call: NA
j_call: TRBJ1-1
cdr3_aa: CASSRRGGEAFF
cdr3_nt: TGTGCCAGCAGCCGTCGGGGGGGTGAAGCTTTCTTT

clone_size: NA
v_call: TRBV6-5
d_call: TRBD1
j_call: TRBJ1-1
cdr3_aa: CASSYLSGVQGQSFF
cdr3_nt: TGTGCCAGCAGTTACTTATCTGGGGTACAGGGGCAATCTTTCTTT

clone_size: NA
v_call: TRBV27
d_call: TRBD1
j_call: TRBJ1-1
cdr3_aa: CASSSPYRDRGTEAFF
cdr3_nt: TGTGCCAGCAGTTCCCCCTACCGGGACAGGGGCACTGAAGCTTTCTTT

clone_size: NA
v_call: TRBV4-1
d_call: NA
j_call: TRBJ1-4
cdr3_aa: CASSQDGTRGANEKLFF
cdr3_nt: TGCGCCAGCAGCCAAGATGGAACCCGGGGGGCTAATGAAAAACTGTTTTTT

clone_size: NA
v_call: TRBV2
d_call: NA
j_call: TRBJ2-2
cdr3_aa: CASIGDPNTGELFF
cdr3_nt: TGTGCCAGCATCGGGGACCCGAACACCGGGGAGCTGTTTTTT

clone_size: NA
v_call: TRBV3-1/TRBV3-2
d_call: NA
j_call: TRBJ1-4
cdr3_aa: CASSQAPRAGGLFF
cdr3_nt: TGTGCCAGCAGCCAAGCCCCCAGGGCCGGCGGACTGTTTTTT

clone_size: once
v_call: TRBV5-1
d_call: TRBD1
j_call: TRBJ2-5
cdr3_aa: CASSLGQGESETQYF
cdr3_nt: TGCGCCAGCAGCTTGGGACAGGGGGAATCAGAGACCCAGTACTTC